The 32 T cell receptor beta chains presented below share a single source sample, sequenced in a study of cytomegalovirus exposure and HLA in healthy donors. The protocol was immunoSEQ multiplex PCR, while the TCRdb copy is restricted to in-frame clones and leaves out a portion. Among about 56,000 clones listed, 93% were seen once. Sequences were obtained from PBMCs. The receptors stem from a woman aged 18-29 years in good health and CMV-seropositive.

This sequence joins TRBV6-5 and TRBJ1-1; D is perhaps TRBD1 (5 bases). Per germline, CDR1 MNHEY and CDR2 SVGAGI. The CDR3 sequence is 15 residues long. The V gene lost 2 bases and the J gene lost 7 bases, with 17 bases spanning the gap. CDR3: CASSYGGRYAGEAFF. The CDR3 DNA sequence: TGTGCCAGCAGTTACGGGGGGAGGTATGCGGGTGAAGCTTTCTTT.

This sequence joins TRBV27 and TRBJ2-2, with TRBD1 matching 10 bases. The CDR3 loop spans 16 amino acids. Looked up from germline, CDR1 is MNHEY and CDR2 is SMNVEV (reference sequence). The junction had 10 bases not matched to a gene; V was cut back by 5 bases and J by 7 bases. The CDR3 DNA sequence: TGTGCCAGCAGTACGCCGGGGACAGGGGTGGACGGGGAGCTGTTTTTT. Translation gives CASSTPGTGVDGELFF.

This chain uses TRBV28 with TRBJ1-3, with D maybe TRBD1 (6 bases). The V and J ends lost 7 bases and 4 bases respectively, with 11 bases between them. The germline gives CDR1 MDHEN, CDR2 SYDVKM. The CDR3 totals 13 residues. The CDR3 spells CASIAGAGNTIYF. The DNA of the CDR3 is TGTGCCAGCATTGCAGGGGCGGGAAACACCATATATTTT.

The V and J genes are TRBV28 and TRBJ2-7; TRBD1 is a possible D gene (6 bases). V lost 5 bases, J lost 1 base, and 12 bases lay in between. From germline, CDR1 is MDHEN and CDR2 SYDVKM. This CDR3 has 14 amino acids. The DNA of the CDR3 is TGTGCCAGCAGTACTCTCAGGGGTTCCTACGAGCAGTACTTC. Translation gives CASSTLRGSYEQYF.

The V call is TRBV7-2, the J call TRBJ1-2, with 8 bases aligning to TRBD1. There are 15 residues in the CDR3. Looked up from germline, CDR1 is SGHTA and CDR2 is FQGNSA. V trimming: 6 bases; J trimming: 7 bases; junction bases outside the gene matches: 13. Here the CDR3 reads CASRQTSDRAGGYTF. CDR3 DNA sequence: TGTGCCAGCAGGCAAACGTCGGACAGGGCGGGTGGCTACACCTTC.

CDR3 nucleotides: TGTGCCAGCAGCTTAGGAGGCGGCTACGAGCAGTACTTC. This gives the protein CASSLGGGYEQYF. This rearrangement joins TRBV7-8 to TRBJ2-7; D gene unclear. From germline, CDR1 is SGHVS and CDR2 FQNEAQ. The CDR3 runs 13 residues. V was pared by 1 base and J by 3 bases, with 7 bases between.

The chain uses TRBV27 and TRBJ2-7; D may be TRBD1 (6 bases). The CDR3 extends over 12 amino acids. Trimming took 5 bases from V and 6 from J, leaving 11 bases between them. Per germline, CDR1 MNHEY and CDR2 SMNVEV (reference sequence). CDR3 protein: CASSPTGIEQYF. CDR3 in DNA: TGTGCCAGCAGTCCCACAGGGATCGAGCAGTACTTC.

The genes are TRBV4-1 and TRBJ2-2; a possible D gene is TRBD1 (6 bases). Germline CDR1 reads MGHRA; CDR2 reads YSYEKL. The V gene lost 4 bases and the J gene lost 2 bases, with 8 bases spanning the gap. This CDR3 contains 14 residues. The CDR3 is CASSLGHNTGELFF. The CDR3 coding sequence is TGCGCCAGCAGCCTGGGACATAACACCGGGGAGCTGTTTTTT.

The chain couples TRBV7-2 to TRBJ2-5; 15 nucleotides line up with TRBD2. Germline V lookup: CDR1 SGHTA, CDR2 FQGNSA. The CDR3 spans 17 residues. Trimming at V came to 5 bases and at J to 2 bases, leaving 6 bases not matched to a gene. The chain's CDR3 is CASSPGLAGGYQETQYF. Written as DNA, the CDR3 is TGTGCCAGCAGCCCAGGACTAGCGGGGGGGTATCAAGAGACCCAGTACTTC.

This clone was seen ten or more times. V usage is TRBV19 and J usage is TRBJ1-3; D is undetermined. The CDR3 covers 13 residues. Trimming took 7 bases from V and 3 from J, leaving 10 bases between them. Germline CDR1 reads LNHDA; CDR2 reads SQIVND (reference sequence). The CDR3 reads CASNVEVGNTIYF. The CDR3 nucleotides read TGTGCCAGTAACGTAGAGGTTGGAAACACCATATATTTT.

The chain combines TRBV27 with TRBJ1-1; no definite D call. This CDR3 comprises 16 residues. Germline V CDR1 and CDR2: MNHEY, SMNVEV (reference sequence). V dropped 8 bases and J dropped 4 bases, with 23 bases sitting between them. DNA of the CDR3: TGTGCCAGCGCTCCCCTAACCACAGCGCGGGGCACTGAAGCTTTCTTT. Translating gives CASAPLTTARGTEAFF.

Here the CDR3 reads CASSGGVNSPLHF. The CDR3 region has the DNA TGTGCCAGCAGCGGGGGGGTAAATTCACCCCTCCACTTT. V is TRBV6-1 and J is TRBJ1-6, with D possibly being TRBD1 (5 bases). Germline CDR1 reads MNHNS; CDR2 reads SASEGT. Between the trimmed V and J ends, which lost 6 bases and 7 bases, there was a span of 10 bases. The CDR3 consists of 13 residues.

This chain uses TRBV6-1 with TRBJ2-5, with 9 bases that match TRBD2. The CDR3 contains 14 residues. Germline trimming cut 2 bases from V and 2 bases from J; bases unmatched to any gene: 0. Looked up from germline, CDR1 is MNHNS and CDR2 is SASEGT. The CDR3 coding sequence is TGTGCCAGCAGTGAACTAGCGGGGCAAGAGACCCAGTACTTC. Encoded protein: CASSELAGQETQYF.

The chain is built from TRBV5-8 and TRBJ1-4; D remains unclear. This CDR3 is 15 amino acids long. V was pared by 0 bases and J by 8 bases, with 14 bases between. Germline CDR1 reads SGHTS; CDR2 reads YDEGEE. Here the CDR3 DNA reads TGTGCCAGCAGCTTGGCCCCTACCTCAATGGAAAAACTGTTTTTT. Its translation: CASSLAPTSMEKLFF. Combining the CDR3 with reference TRBV5-8 and TRBJ1-4 gives the whole variable domain EAGVTQSPTHLIKTRGQQATLRCSPISGHTSVYWYQQALGLGLQFLLWYDEGEERNRGNFPPRFSGRQFPNYSSELNVNALELEDSALYLCASSLAPTSMEKLFFGSGTQLSVL.

This chain uses TRBV7-8 with TRBJ2-1; 9 bases align to TRBD2. The CDR3 is 16 amino acids. Trimming took 1 base from V and 9 from J; bases not matched to a gene: 10. From germline, CDR1 is SGHVS and CDR2 FQNEAQ. The CDR3 nucleotides read TGTGCCAGCAGCTTAGAACCGCGGGGGGGCTTTCTTGAGCAGTTCTTC. Translation gives CASSLEPRGGFLEQFF.

V usage is TRBV7-2 and J usage is TRBJ2-1, with D maybe TRBD2 (5 bases). The CDR3 runs to 14 residues. CDR1 and CDR2 (germline): SGHTA, FQGNSA. V lost 0 bases and J 7 bases, leaving 10 bases between the germline ends. The chain's CDR3 is CASSLAPTRNEQFF. CDR3 DNA: TGTGCCAGCAGCTTAGCCCCCACTAGGAATGAGCAGTTCTTC.

The J gene is TRBJ1-1, the V gene TRBV4-1; a weak D match, TRBD1 (6 bases). Germline V gene sequence: CDR1 MGHRA, CDR2 YSYEKL. With 2 bases removed from V and 3 bases from J, the gap between germline ends came to 19 bases. The length of the CDR3 is 17 residues. This CDR3 reads CASSQSRGAFRDTEAFF. The CDR3 DNA reads as TGCGCCAGCAGCCAAAGTCGGGGGGCCTTTCGGGACACTGAAGCTTTCTTT.

This clone came up many times. The V call is TRBV7-9, the J call TRBJ2-5, with D possibly TRBD2 on 6 matching bases. The CDR3 is 15 amino acids. The germline CDR1 and CDR2 sequences are SEHNR and FQNEAQ (reference sequence). V lost 5 bases, J lost 2 bases, and 15 bases lay in between. The CDR3 protein is CASSLWSGGQETQYF. CDR3 DNA sequence: TGTGCCAGCAGCCTCTGGAGTGGGGGGCAAGAGACCCAGTACTTC.

The V and J genes are TRBV21-1 and TRBJ1-2; the D call TRBD1 from the table was never checked on the DNA. TRBV21-1 is a listed pseudogene. This CDR3 contains 14 residues. CDR3 residues: CASSPWDTYYGYTF. The DNA for the CDR3 is TGTGCCAGCAGCCCCTGGGACACCTACTATGGCTACACCTTC.

This chain joins TRBV28 and TRBJ1-5, with 7 bases fitting TRBD1. This CDR3 is built from 15 residues. V was clipped by 2 bases and J by 3 bases; unmatched bases: 4. Germline lookup yields CDR1 MDHEN and CDR2 SYDVKM. The CDR3 reads CASSLPGTDNQPQHF. CDR3 bases: TGTGCCAGCAGTTTACCCGGGACAGACAATCAGCCCCAGCATTTT.

CDR3 region: CASSPGTASNYNSPLHF. The CDR3, as DNA: TGTGCCAGCAGTCCCGGGACAGCCTCAAACTATAATTCACCCCTCCACTTT. This rearrangement joins TRBV28 to TRBJ1-6, with 7 bases identical to TRBD1. Per the germline V gene, CDR1 is MDHEN and CDR2 is SYDVKM. The CDR3 is 17 amino acids. V lost 5 bases and J lost 3; bases outside the gene matches: 10.

The chain uses TRBV18 and TRBJ1-5, with D perhaps matching TRBD1 (6 bases). The V end was cut by 1 base, the J end by 4 bases, with 11 bases between. The CDR3 has 15 residues. The germline gives CDR1 KGHSH, CDR2 LQKENI. The CDR3 DNA reads as TGTGCCAGCTCACCACAGACAGGCGCGAATCAGCCCCAGCATTTT. It translates to CASSPQTGANQPQHF.

This clone was counted only a few times. The chain has TRBV6-4 and TRBJ2-3; 9 bases fit TRBD1. CDR1 and CDR2 (germline): MRHNA, SNTAGT. The CDR3 is 15 residues long. With 3 bases clipped from V and 0 bases from J, the junction kept 1 base outside the gene matches. The CDR3 spells CASSETGGSTDTQYF. CDR3 DNA: TGTGCCAGCAGTGAGACAGGGGGTAGCACAGATACGCAGTATTTT.

The chain uses TRBV19 and TRBJ1-4; no clear D. V was clipped by 8 bases and J by 0 bases, with 13 bases between them. The germline V gene encodes CDR1 LNHDA and CDR2 SQIVND (reference sequence). The CDR3 consists of 15 residues. This CDR3 is CASERSPSTNEKLFF. DNA for the CDR3: TGTGCCAGTGAACGGTCGCCGTCAACTAATGAAAAACTGTTTTTT.

The chain has TRBV10-3 and TRBJ2-2, with 14 positions matching TRBD2. This CDR3 is built from 17 residues. Losses at the gene ends were 0 bases for V and 5 bases for J; bases not matched to a gene: 2. Per germline, CDR1 ENHRY and CDR2 SYGVKD. Here the CDR3 reads CAISESGLAGGTGELFF. The CDR3 nucleotides read TGTGCCATCAGTGAGTCAGGACTAGCGGGGGGTACCGGGGAGCTGTTTTTT.

The chain uses TRBV5-1 and TRBJ1-2; D uncertain. The CDR3 runs to 14 residues. The germline CDR1 and CDR2 sequences are SGHRS and YFSETQ. Trimming took 0 bases from V and 0 from J, leaving 6 bases between them. The CDR3 nucleotides are TGCGCCAGCAGCTTGGCCCTAACTAACTATGGCTACACCTTC. It encodes CASSLALTNYGYTF.

The chain couples TRBV19 to TRBJ1-1; D remains ambiguous. The CDR3 has 15 residues. The V and J ends lost 2 bases and 4 bases respectively, with 14 bases between them. CDR1 is LNHDA, CDR2 SQIVND, per germline (reference sequence). The CDR3 bases are TGTGCCAGTAGTATAAAGAGGGCGCGGGGCACTGAAGCTTTCTTT. Translating gives CASSIKRARGTEAFF. Full variable domain (missing parts from reference TRBV19 and TRBJ1-1): DGGITQSPKYLFRKEGQNVTLSCEQNLNHDAMYWYRQDPGQGLRLIYYSQIVNDFQKGDIAEGYSVSREKKESFPLTVTSAQKNPTAFYLCASSIKRARGTEAFFGQGTRLTVV.

The chain recombines TRBV2 with TRBJ1-3, with D hard to call. This CDR3 comprises 14 residues. Per germline, CDR1 SNHLY and CDR2 FYNNEI. The V and J ends lost 7 bases and 2 bases respectively, with 12 bases between them. Here the CDR3 DNA reads TGTGCCAGCAACTCCCGAGGGACTGGAAACACCATATATTTT. Its translation is CASNSRGTGNTIYF. The full variable domain, completed using reference TRBV2 and TRBJ1-3, is EPEVTQTPSHQVTQMGQEVILRCVPISNHLYFYWYRQILGQKVEFLVSFYNNEISEKSEIFDDQFSVERPDGSNFTLKIRSTKLEDSAMYFCASNSRGTGNTIYFGEGSWLTVV.

The chain joins TRBV2 to TRBJ2-2; the match to TRBD2 covers 9 bases. With 8 bases clipped from V and 4 bases from J, the junction kept 17 bases outside the gene matches. CDR1 is SNHLY and CDR2 is FYNNEI in the germline V gene. The CDR3 is 18 amino acids. CDR3 sequence: CASFPSGGRSESTGELFF. The CDR3 nucleotides read TGTGCCAGCTTTCCGAGCGGGGGGCGATCCGAAAGCACCGGGGAGCTGTTTTTT. Supplemented by reference TRBV2 and TRBJ2-2, the full variable domain reads EPEVTQTPSHQVTQMGQEVILRCVPISNHLYFYWYRQILGQKVEFLVSFYNNEISEKSEIFDDQFSVERPDGSNFTLKIRSTKLEDSAMYFCASFPSGGRSESTGELFFGEGSRLTVL.

The chain is built from TRBV18 and TRBJ1-1; D remains unclear. The germline V and J ends were trimmed by 5 bases and 0 bases, with 13 bases remaining between them. Germline CDR1 is KGHSH and CDR2 is LQKENI. This CDR3 is built from 15 residues. The CDR3 nucleotides are TGTGCCAGCTCAGCCCGCCCGGGGATGAACACTGAAGCTTTCTTT. It translates to CASSARPGMNTEAFF.

The rearrangement links TRBV7-9 to TRBJ2-1, with TRBD1 matching 7 bases. Germline V gene lookup returns CDR1 SEHNR and CDR2 FQNEAQ (reference sequence). The CDR3 is 16 amino acids. V shed 6 bases, J shed 0 bases, and the junction held 8 bases outside the gene matches. CDR3 in DNA: TGTGCCAGCAGGCCACCGACAGGGAGCTCCTACAATGAGCAGTTCTTC. Translation gives CASRPPTGSSYNEQFF.

This clone was seen just once. V is TRBV19 and J is TRBJ2-5; D perhaps matches TRBD1 (6 bases). Germline V gene data show CDR1 as LNHDA and CDR2 as SQIVND (reference sequence). V lost 3 bases, J lost 5 bases, and 10 bases lay in between. This CDR3 spans 13 amino acids. CDR3 loop: CASSMGAAETQYF. The CDR3 nucleotides are TGTGCCAGTAGTATGGGGGCGGCGGAGACCCAGTACTTC.